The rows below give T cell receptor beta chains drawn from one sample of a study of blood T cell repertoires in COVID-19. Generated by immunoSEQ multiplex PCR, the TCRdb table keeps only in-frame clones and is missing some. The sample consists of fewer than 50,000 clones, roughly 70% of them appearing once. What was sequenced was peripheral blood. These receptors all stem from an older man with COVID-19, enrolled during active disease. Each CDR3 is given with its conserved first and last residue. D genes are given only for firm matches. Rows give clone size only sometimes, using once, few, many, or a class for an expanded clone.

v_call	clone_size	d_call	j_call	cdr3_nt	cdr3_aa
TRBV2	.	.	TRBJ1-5	TGTGCCAGCGAACGGGAGGGGAATCAGCCCCAGCATTTT	CASEREGNQPQHF
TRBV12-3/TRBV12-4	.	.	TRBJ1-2	TGTGCCAGCAGTTTGGTCGGACTATGGGGCTACACCTTC	CASSLVGLWGYTF
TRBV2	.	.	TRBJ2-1	TGTGCCAGCAGTCAACTATATGAGCAGTTCTTC	CASSQLYEQFF
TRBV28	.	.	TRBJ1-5	TGTGCCAGCAGCCTGGGCGAACGTCAGCCCCAGCATTTT	CASSLGERQPQHF
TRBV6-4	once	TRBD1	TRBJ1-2	TGTGCCAGCAGCGGGACAGGTGGATCGCTTACCGGCTACACCTTC	CASSGTGGSLTGYTF
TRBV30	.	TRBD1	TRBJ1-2	TGTGCCTCCAGGGGGTTTAACTATGGCTACACCTTC	CASRGFNYGYTF
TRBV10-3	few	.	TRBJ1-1	TGTGCCATCAGTGAGTACCAGGGGAACACTGAAGCTTTCTTT	CAISEYQGNTEAFF
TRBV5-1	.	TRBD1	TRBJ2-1	TGCGCCAGCGGACAGGGGAATTTATACAATGAGCAGTTCTTC	CASGQGNLYNEQFF
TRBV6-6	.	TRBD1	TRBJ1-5	TGTGCCAGCACCGGACAGGGAAATCAACCCCAGCATTTT	CASTGQGNQPQHF
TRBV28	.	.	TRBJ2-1	TGTGCCAGCAGAGGCATCGGCAGGGACAATGAGCAGTTCTTC	CASRGIGRDNEQFF
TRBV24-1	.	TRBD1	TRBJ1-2	TGTGCCACCGGGGACAGCAACTATGGCTACACCTTC	CATGDSNYGYTF
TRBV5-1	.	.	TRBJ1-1	TGCGCCAGCAGCTTGAAGGAGGCTGGTGGAGCTTTCTTT	CASSLKEAGGAFF
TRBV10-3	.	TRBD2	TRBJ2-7	TGTGCCATCAGTGATAGTAGGACTAGCAACGCCTACGAGCAGTACTTC	CAISDSRTSNAYEQYF
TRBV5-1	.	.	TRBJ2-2	TGCGCCAGCAGCTTGGACAGGGCGTTCACCGGGGAGCTGTTTTTT	CASSLDRAFTGELFF
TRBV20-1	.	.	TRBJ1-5	TGCAGTGCTAGTGCCGGGAAATCGGGCAATCAGCCCCAGCATTTT	CSASAGKSGNQPQHF
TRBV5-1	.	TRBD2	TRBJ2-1	TGCGCCAGCAGCTTTAGCGGGGCGACCAGTGAGCAGTTCTTC	CASSFSGATSEQFF
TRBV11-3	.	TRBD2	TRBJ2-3	TGTGCCAGCAGCTTAGAAGGGACTAGAACAGATACGCAGTATTTT	CASSLEGTRTDTQYF
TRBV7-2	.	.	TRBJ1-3	TGTGCCAGCAGCTTAAACCAGGGCGCCAGGGACACCATATATTTT	CASSLNQGARDTIYF
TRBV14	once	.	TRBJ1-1	TGTGCCAGCAGCCTTAAGACAGGGAACACTGAAGCTTTCTTT	CASSLKTGNTEAFF
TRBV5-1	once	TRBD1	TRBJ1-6	TGCGCCAGCAGCTTGGGCGGACAGGGGCATTCACCCCTCCACTTT	CASSLGGQGHSPLHF
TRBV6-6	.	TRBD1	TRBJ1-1	TGTGCCAGCAGCCGGGGACAGGGGTTTGGTGCTTTCTTT	CASSRGQGFGAFF
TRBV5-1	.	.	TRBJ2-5	TGCGCCAGCAGCTCGGGTCCAGGGTACCAAGAGACCCAGTACTTC	CASSSGPGYQETQYF
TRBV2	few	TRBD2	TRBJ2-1	TGTGCCAGCAGTGCTTCGGCCAGCGGGGGGGGTGAGCAGTTCTTC	CASSASASGGGEQFF
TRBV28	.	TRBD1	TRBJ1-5	TGTGCCAGCAGTTATGCAGGACAGGGGGCAGGTCAGCCCCAGCATTTT	CASSYAGQGAGQPQHF
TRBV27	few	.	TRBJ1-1	TGTGCCAGCAGAGTTAGAGCCGGGACAGAAGCTTTCTTT	CASRVRAGTEAFF
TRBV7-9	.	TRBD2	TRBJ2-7	TGTGCCAGCAGCCAAAGCGGGGGGGCCAGAAGGCAGTACTTC	CASSQSGGARRQYF
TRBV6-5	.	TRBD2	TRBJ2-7	TGTGCCAGCAGTTACTTCTCGGGGGGGAAGTACGAGCAGTACTTC	CASSYFSGGKYEQYF
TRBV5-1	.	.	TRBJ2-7	TGCGCCAGCAGCCAACAGGGTTTCCACGAGCAGTACTTC	CASSQQGFHEQYF
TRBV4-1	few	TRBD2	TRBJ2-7	TGCGCCAGCAGCCAAGTGACTAGCGGGAGTTACGAGCAGTACTTC	CASSQVTSGSYEQYF
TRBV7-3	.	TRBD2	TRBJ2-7	TGTGCCAGCAGCTTGACTAGCGGGGGACCCTACGAGCAGTACTTC	CASSLTSGGPYEQYF
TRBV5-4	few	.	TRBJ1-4	TGTGCCAGCAGCTTAAAATTGGGGGGGACCCCTAATGAAAAACTGTTTTTT	CASSLKLGGTPNEKLFF
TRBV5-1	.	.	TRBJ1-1	TGCGCCAGCAGCTCTAACTCGAATGAAGCTTTCTTT	CASSSNSNEAFF
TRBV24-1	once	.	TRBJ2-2	TGTGCCACCAGTGATATGGCAGTTAACACCGGGGAGCTGTTTTTT	CATSDMAVNTGELFF
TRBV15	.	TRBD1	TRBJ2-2	TGTGCCACCAGCTCCGGAGGGACAGGGGGCAGGGCCGGGGAGCTGTTTTTT	CATSSGGTGGRAGELFF
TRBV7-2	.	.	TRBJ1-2	TGTGCCAGCAGCTTATTAGGACACCCTAACTATGGCTACACCTTC	CASSLLGHPNYGYTF
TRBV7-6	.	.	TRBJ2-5	TGTGCCAGCAGCTTACAGGGGACCCGCCAAGAGACCCAGTACTTC	CASSLQGTRQETQYF
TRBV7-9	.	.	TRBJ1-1	TGTGCCAGCAGCCCCCGGGGGGACACTGAAGCTTTCTTT	CASSPRGDTEAFF
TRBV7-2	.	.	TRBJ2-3	TGTGCCAGCAGCTACACTTTCAGGTCAGGGATAGATACGCAGTATTTT	CASSYTFRSGIDTQYF
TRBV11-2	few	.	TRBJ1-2	TGTGCCAGCTCGGCGGGGCTGGACTATGGCTACACCTTC	CASSAGLDYGYTF
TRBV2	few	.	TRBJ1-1	TGTGCCAGCATTGAACAGGGTATAATGAACACTGAAGCTTTCTTT	CASIEQGIMNTEAFF
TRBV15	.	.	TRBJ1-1	TGTGCCACCAGCAGAGTTATGCCAGAGAACACTGAAGCTTTCTTT	CATSRVMPENTEAFF
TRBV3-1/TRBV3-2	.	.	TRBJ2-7	TGTGCCAGCAGTCGGTCCCACGAGCAGTACTTC	CASSRSHEQYF
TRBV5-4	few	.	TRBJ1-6	TGTGCCAGCAGCTTGGCGGCAGGGGACCCTTCACCCCTCCACTTT	CASSLAAGDPSPLHF
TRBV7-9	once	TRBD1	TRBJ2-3	TGTGCCAGCAGCGATTACCAACAGGGGCACACAGATACGCAGTATTTT	CASSDYQQGHTDTQYF
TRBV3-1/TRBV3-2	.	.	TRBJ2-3	TGTGCCAGCAGCCCCTGGGGCGGGGACACAGATACGCAGTATTTT	CASSPWGGDTDTQYF
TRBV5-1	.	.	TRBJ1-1	TGCGCCAGCAGCTTGGCAGTAGGCAGGGGCACTGAAGCTTTCTTT	CASSLAVGRGTEAFF
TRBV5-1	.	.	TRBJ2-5	TGCGCCAGCAGGGAGCAGGGCTCAGAGACCCAGTACTTC	CASREQGSETQYF
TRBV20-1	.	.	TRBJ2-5	TGCAGTGCTAGTAGAACAGGGCAAGAGACCCAGTACTTC	CSASRTGQETQYF
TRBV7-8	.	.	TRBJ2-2	TGTGCCAGCAGACCTCCTGCGGGAAACACCGGGGAGCTGTTTTTT	CASRPPAGNTGELFF